This paragraph reports one T cell receptor beta chain. This clone has only a few counts. No cognate antigen has been identified for it. Nothing much larger sits one base from this clone, and base qualities are not available. Donors were healthy HIV-negative adults with no recently reported acute infections or vaccinations. All donors were Caucasian adults living in Nashville, Tennessee, USA. CD4+ T cells were enriched by magnetic negative selection, after which naive cells were positively selected on CD45RA and the negative fraction was taken as the memory subset. After blood collection by leukapheresis, PBMCs were isolated using Ficoll-Histopaque density gradient centrifugation and then cryopreserved in the vapor phase of liquid nitrogen. Analytical flow cytometry was used to check the purity and quantity of each magnetically sorted T cell population. Genomic DNA was isolated from every sorted fraction and measured by UV absorbance on a Nanodrop 2000c.

Trimming at the junction amounts to 4 bases on V and 1 base on J, and the germline ends lie 28 bases apart. CDR1 is given as SGHNT and CDR2 as YENEEA, both from the germline V gene. The CDR3 runs 20 residues from the cysteine to the phenylalanine. Only CDR3 DNA remains: 60 bases, in frame from the first base. The data are from a study of shared clonotypes between healthy human individuals (dated by TCRdb to the early 2020s). The study in broad terms: Two women and three men aged 18 to 49 years were included in the cohort. For each donor, three plates each were used for CD4 naive and CD4 memory, two plates were used for CD8 naive, and one plate was used for CD8 memory. Libraries were prepared and TCR repertoires were sequenced by different laboratories using diverse techniques, in order to increase sequencing depth and limit assay-specific biases. Leukapheresis yielded between about 0.9 and 8.9 billion PBMCs per donor. The study deeply sequenced blood TCR repertoires of about five healthy adults to estimate repertoire size and the extent of clonotype sharing between individuals. Paper-wide results and their limitations: Sampling was restricted to blood, and TCR repertoires in tissues likely differ from the TCR repertoires found in blood. The small number of donors limited the genetic and exposure-history diversity represented. Incomplete sequencing was indicated by rarefaction of sorted-subset datasets, despite the large sequencing depth. Clonotypes shared by all four sorted-subset donors showed higher generation probabilities than non-shared clonotypes. Pairwise subsampling indicated that sequencing depth was expected to affect the degree of clonotype sharing among donors. About 5% of naive CD4, 3.5% of naive CD8, about 2.1% of memory CD4, and approximately 0.4% of memory CD8 clonotypes were shared across a few donors. Naive subsets generally had larger estimated clonotype richness than memory subsets did.

Using the deep immunoSEQ assay, multiplex PCR amplified TCR CDR3 regions from genomic DNA. Extracted genomic DNA from each cell subset was distributed evenly across all wells of several immunoSEQ 96-well plates, and each plate was treated as a replicate. Each replicate PCR for sorted subsets received 150 to 250 ng genomic DNA, equal to about 30,000 T cell genomes. Purified libraries were quantified with a Qubit 3.0 fluorometer, sized on a Bioanalyzer 2100, and re-quantified with the KAPA Library Quantification kit. A separate single-read 150-cycle Illumina NextSeq 550 flow cell was used to sequence each immunoSEQ 96-well plate. The original methods were these. Because only junctional sequences without quality scores were contained in the immunoSEQ output, filtering matching that applied to full-length reads could not be performed. To assign V/J genes and CDR3, sequences were annotated against IMGT germline references using PyIR, a Python wrapper for IgBLAST v1.9. Any read was removed if the V/J assignment was weak (E-value above 1e-6), the CDR3 was missing, or the read contained stop codons, out-of-frame junctions, or ambiguous translated residues. V3J clonotypes were defined as sequences sharing the same inferred V gene, J gene, and CDR3 amino acid sequence. Percentage overlap between repertoires was calculated by dividing the number of shared unique clonotypes by the size of the smaller repertoire. RTK rarefaction, the Chao1 estimator, and Recon v2.1 estimates of unobserved clonotypes were used to assess repertoire richness. For all TCRbeta clonotypes obtained by the gDNA method from a few donors, generation probabilities were computed with OLGA. The table comes from immuneACCESS by way of TCRdb, which keeps in-frame sequences with V and J called. Part of the clones is missing from these tables; in studies checked, under half for an unresolved V gene and the rest for unknown reasons. V, J and clone size derive from that table, while D and trimming were established from the DNA sequence. Here the sample has 2 million to 2.5 million clones; around 93% occur a single time. The leading ten clones occupy roughly 0.34% of the sample.

The TCR originated in a man younger than 35 in good health. Some clones in this sample may be carry-over from other donors' samples. Sequenced input: naive CD4+ T cells from PBMCs. The meaning of the sample's cell subset or site label: CD45RA+ positively selected. Here the chain combines TRBV11-3 and TRBJ1-2, and possibly TRBD1, on 5 matching bases. DNA sequence: TGTGCCAGCAGCTATCCCCAGGGTCCTCACTGGAACGCCTTTAACTATGGCTACACCTTC. Translation gives CASSYPQGPHWNAFNYGYTF. Here the CDR3 is joined to the reference TRBV11-3 and TRBJ1-2 genes, and the full variable domain is: EAGVVQSPRYKIIEKKQPVAFWCNPISGHNTLYWYLQNLGQGPELLIRYENEEAVDDSQLPKDRFSAERLKGVDSTLKIQPAELGDSAVYLCASSYPQGPHWNAFNYGYTFGSGTRLTVV.